Listed here are 20 T cell receptor beta chains from one sample, sequenced in a study of shared clonotypes between healthy human individuals. Sequenced by immunoSEQ multiplex PCR; TCRdb stores in-frame clones only, minus some. This table has over a million clones, around 74% appearing once. Material for sequencing was memory CD4+ T cells sorted from blood. Indicated subset: CD45RA-negative fraction. All receptors derive from a man between 18 and 29 years old in good health.

With respect to this clone: This may arise from a read error, as a much more abundant clone is one base away. The V and J genes are TRBV30 and TRBJ2-5; the match to TRBD1 covers 9 bases. The CDR3 is 13 amino acids. V was clipped by 2 bases and J by 3 bases; unmatched bases: 1. From germline, CDR1 is GTSNPN and CDR2 SVGIG (reference sequence). In DNA form, the CDR3 reads TGTGCCTGGAGTACAGGGGGCGAAGAGACCCAGTACTTC. Protein sequence: CAWSTGGEETQYF.

The genes are TRBV28 and TRBJ1-3; D remains unclear. V was trimmed by 8 bases and J by 4 bases, leaving 12 bases between them. This CDR3 is 13 amino acids long. The V gene's germline CDR1 is MDHEN and CDR2 SYDVKM. The CDR3 nucleotides read TGTGCCAGCTGGGCGAAAGAGGGAAACACCATATATTTT. Translated: CASWAKEGNTIYF.

Points on this clone: The same CDR3 also results from other DNA sequences found in this sample. The chain combines TRBV5-1 with TRBJ2-3; D not resolved. The CDR3 spans 14 residues. The V and J ends lost 1 base and 2 bases respectively, with 8 bases between them. CDR1 SGHRS and CDR2 YFSETQ come from the germline V gene. Written as DNA, the CDR3 is TGCGCCAGCAGCTTGCTCGGAACCACAGATACGCAGTATTTT. The encoded protein is CASSLLGTTDTQYF.

The V gene is TRBV5-1, the J gene TRBJ1-1; D is ambiguous. V dropped 5 bases and J dropped 1 base, with 9 bases sitting between them. Germline V CDR1 and CDR2: SGHRS, YFSETQ. The CDR3 has 13 amino acids. The CDR3 reads CASRGFPNTEAFF. CDR3 bases: TGCGCCAGCAGGGGTTTCCCGAACACTGAAGCTTTCTTT.

This chain joins TRBV19 and TRBJ1-5, with 7 bases aligning to TRBD1. Germline V lookup: CDR1 LNHDA, CDR2 SQIVND (reference sequence). This CDR3 has 14 residues. V lost 4 bases and J lost 4; bases outside the gene matches: 4. The CDR3 region is CASSTGQLNQPQHF. CDR3 coding DNA: TGTGCCAGTAGTACGGGACAGTTAAATCAGCCCCAGCATTTT.

V and J are TRBV9 and TRBJ1-1; TRBD1 matches 12 bases. J lost 6 bases, V lost 3 bases, and 6 bases had no gene match. Germline V gene sequence: CDR1 SGDLS, CDR2 YYNGEE. The CDR3 consists of 15 residues. CDR3 amino acids: CASSAGTGGYSEAFF. CDR3 in DNA: TGTGCCAGCAGCGCCGGGACAGGGGGCTATTCTGAAGCTTTCTTT.

This clone was found a few times. Other nucleotide sequences from this sample produce the same CDR3. The rearrangement links TRBV7-2 to TRBJ1-2; no definite D call. The CDR3 totals 12 residues. Germline assignment: CDR1 SGHTA and CDR2 FQGNSA. V dropped 1 base and J dropped 5 bases, with 5 bases sitting between them. Here the CDR3 reads CASSLERYGYTF. The CDR3 DNA reads as TGTGCCAGCAGCTTAGAGCGTTATGGCTACACCTTC.

This chain connects TRBV10-2 to TRBJ1-6; no firm D call. This CDR3 is 15 amino acids long. Germline V CDR1 and CDR2: WSHSY, SAAADI. V was shortened by 5 bases and J by 5 bases, with 13 bases between the two germline ends. In DNA form, the CDR3 reads TGCGCCAGCAGTCGGGATGGTACTAATAATTCACCCCTCCACTTT. It specifies CASSRDGTNNSPLHF.

The rearrangement joins TRBV6-6 to TRBJ1-6, with a weak D call TRBD1 (6 bases). The CDR3 is 16 residues long. Per the germline V gene, CDR1 is MNHNY and CDR2 is SVGAGI (reference sequence). Trimming removed 7 bases at V and 6 bases at J, with 19 bases between. The CDR3 bases are TGTGCCAGCACCAACTTCGACAGGATTGGTAATTCACCCCTCCACTTT. As protein: CASTNFDRIGNSPLHF.

This chain joins TRBV6-5 and TRBJ2-7; the match to TRBD2 covers 9 bases. CDR3 size: 14 residues. Unmatched junction bases numbered 3, after V lost 5 bases and J lost 1 base. From germline, CDR1 is MNHEY and CDR2 SVGAGI. CDR3 loop: CASSRLAESYEQYF. The CDR3 DNA reads TGTGCCAGCAGTCGACTAGCGGAGTCCTACGAGCAGTACTTC.

The J gene is TRBJ2-7, the V gene TRBV7-6; maybe TRBD1 (6 bases). V was shortened by 6 bases and J by 6 bases, with 21 bases between the two germline ends. CDR1 is SGHVS and CDR2 is FNYEAQ in the germline V gene. CDR3 size: 15 residues. In DNA form, the CDR3 reads TGTGCCAGCAGGCCAGACAGTACAGGGTTATTCGAGCAGTACTTC. Translation: CASRPDSTGLFEQYF. The full variable domain, in which reference TRBV7-6 and TRBJ2-7 provide the parts outside the CDR3, is GAGVSQSPRYKVTKRGQDVALRCDPISGHVSLYWYRQALGQGPEFLTYFNYEAQQDKSGLPNDRFSAERPEGSISTLTIQRTEQRDSAMYRCASRPDSTGLFEQYFGPGTRLTVT.

The gene calls are TRBV4-3 and TRBJ2-7; D possibly matches TRBD1 or TRBD2 (6 bases each). The V end was cut by 4 bases, the J end by 2 bases, with 12 bases between. Per the germline V gene, CDR1 is LGHNA and CDR2 is YSLEER. The CDR3 runs 14 residues. CDR3: CASSPGGAAYEQYF. In DNA, the CDR3 is TGCGCCAGCAGCCCCGGGGGCGCGGCCTACGAGCAGTACTTC.

This clone is a singleton in its sample. The chain uses TRBV29-1 and TRBJ2-7; 8 positions match TRBD1. The CDR3 runs to 11 residues. The germline V gene has CDR1 SQVTM and CDR2 ANQGSEA. The V and J ends lost 6 bases and 7 bases, in that order; junction bases with no gene match: 5. Here the CDR3 reads CSVFRGREQYF. For the CDR3, the DNA is TGCAGCGTCTTCAGGGGGCGAGAGCAGTACTTC.

J is TRBJ1-4 and V is TRBV4-1; D is undetermined. CDR1 is MGHRA and CDR2 is YSYEKL in the germline V gene. Trimming removed 0 bases from V and 8 bases from J, with 13 bases in between. The CDR3 totals 15 residues. CDR3 in amino acids: CASSQEPGVSEKLFF. Here the CDR3 DNA reads TGCGCCAGCAGCCAAGAGCCGGGAGTATCCGAAAAACTGTTTTTT.

Remarks on this clone: The same CDR3 also results from other DNA sequences found in this sample. The chain is built from TRBV9 and TRBJ2-5, with D perhaps being TRBD1 or TRBD2 (5 bases each). Trimming stripped 3 bases from V and 1 base from J, with 10 bases between. The CDR3 runs 14 residues. The germline V gene has CDR1 SGDLS and CDR2 YYNGEE. DNA of the CDR3: TGTGCCAGCAGCGCCGGGACCTTCCAAGAGACCCAGTACTTC. This encodes CASSAGTFQETQYF.

This rearrangement joins TRBV7-9 to TRBJ2-1; 8 bases map to TRBD2. Unmatched junction bases numbered 14, after V lost 3 bases and J lost 4 bases. The CDR3 totals 18 residues. The germline CDR1 and CDR2 sequences are SEHNR and FQNEAQ (reference sequence). The DNA of the CDR3 is TGTGCCAGCAGCTTGGTAGCGCAAGCGGGAGTAGGGTACAATGAGCAGTTCTTC. Protein: CASSLVAQAGVGYNEQFF.

The CDR3 loop is CASIWEAGGYTF. CDR3 DNA: TGTGCCAGCATTTGGGAGGCTGGTGGCTACACCTTC. This chain connects TRBV6-1 to TRBJ1-2; D gene uncertain. The V gene lost 7 bases and the J gene lost 7 bases, with 13 bases spanning the gap. This CDR3 region has 12 residues. Per the germline V gene, CDR1 is MNHNS and CDR2 is SASEGT.

The genes are TRBV30 and TRBJ2-2; D is possibly TRBD1 (6 bases). Germline loops: CDR1 GTSNPN, CDR2 SVGIG (reference sequence). The V end was cut by 2 bases, the J end by 0 bases, with 10 bases between. The CDR3 runs 15 residues. The CDR3: CAWSSGGSNTGELFF. Here the CDR3 DNA reads TGTGCCTGGAGTTCTGGGGGCTCGAACACCGGGGAGCTGTTTTTT.

This clone occurred a few times. This chain connects TRBV2 to TRBJ1-5, with D possibly TRBD1 on 5 matching bases. The CDR3 totals 15 residues. V was trimmed by 2 bases and J by 10 bases, leaving 18 bases between them. Germline V lookup: CDR1 SNHLY, CDR2 FYNNEI. CDR3 nucleotides: TGTGCCAGCAGTGAATTGGGGACCCAGGTGGAACCCCAGCATTTT. It specifies CASSELGTQVEPQHF.

The chain has TRBV29-1 and TRBJ1-4, with 8 bases lining up with TRBD1. This CDR3 region has 15 residues. Per germline, CDR1 SQVTM and CDR2 ANQGSEA. V lost 7 bases, J lost 5 bases, and 12 bases stayed unmatched. For the CDR3, the DNA is TGCAGCGCACAGGGGGATGCACGCTCCAATGAAAAACTGTTTTTT. Residues: CSAQGDARSNEKLFF.